Below, 5 T cell receptor beta chains from the same sample are listed, as sequenced in a study of cytomegalovirus exposure and HLA in healthy donors (dated 2017 in TCRdb). The library came from the immunoSEQ multiplex PCR assay. For the multiplex PCR, a mixture combining 60 forward primers for TCR Vbeta segments and 13 reverse primers for TCR Jbeta segments was used. In TCRdb, the immuneACCESS table is reduced to in-frame sequences with V and J assigned. These tables do not hold every clone; where another copy was compared, an unresolved V gene accounts for under half, and the others remain unexplained. This sample's table lists just over 150,000 clones. 1% to 1.5% of the sample comes from the top ten. Specimen: PBMCs. These receptors were obtained from a woman aged 60-75 years in good health and CMV-seronegative.

J is TRBJ1-5 and V is TRBV27; the D is unclear. Germline loops: CDR1 MNHEY, CDR2 SMNVEV (reference sequence). Trimming removed 7 bases at V and 4 bases at J, with 11 bases between. There are 13 residues in the CDR3. Written as DNA, the CDR3 is TGTGCCAGCACCGGAGGACCGAATCAGCCCCAGCATTTT. Protein sequence: CASTGGPNQPQHF.

This chain uses TRBV6-6 with TRBJ2-7; 12 bases line up with TRBD1. Unmatched junction bases numbered 7, after V lost 2 bases and J lost 5 bases. Germline loops: CDR1 MNHNY, CDR2 SVGAGI (reference sequence). The CDR3 is 16 residues long. CDR3 nucleotide sequence: TGTGCCAGCAGTTACCTCCGGGACAGGGGGCTCGACGAGCAGTACTTC. It is translated as CASSYLRDRGLDEQYF.

V is TRBV25-1 and J is TRBJ1-2; D remains unclear. Germline V CDR1 and CDR2: MGHDK, SYGVNS. Trimming stripped 8 bases from V and 4 bases from J, with 14 bases between. The CDR3 has 13 residues. CDR3 region: CASRTAAPYGYTF. In nucleotides, the CDR3 is TGTGCCAGCCGTACCGCGGCCCCCTATGGCTACACCTTC.

The chain has TRBV9 and TRBJ2-3; TRBD2 might be the D (5 bases). CDR1 and CDR2 (germline): SGDLS, YYNGEE. Deletions cut 4 bases from V and 14 bases from J, with 20 bases between. The CDR3 sequence is 13 residues long. CDR3 bases: TGTGCCAGCAGCCCCCGCGGGTTTAGTGGCCGGTATTTT. Translated: CASSPRGFSGRYF. Full variable domain (missing parts from reference TRBV9 and TRBJ2-3): DSGVTQTPKHLITATGQRVTLRCSPRSGDLSVYWYQQSLDQGLQFLIQYYNGEERAKGNILERFSAQQFPDLHSELNLSSLELGDSALYFCASSPRGFSGRYFGPGTRLTVL.

The chain is built from TRBV4-3 and TRBJ1-5; D not resolved. Germline CDR1 LGHNA, CDR2 YSLEER. The V gene lost 2 bases and the J gene lost 0 bases, with 14 bases spanning the gap. The CDR3 contains 17 residues. As DNA, the CDR3 is TGCGCCAGCAGCCAAAGCCGGTTCGAGGATAGCAATCAGCCCCAGCATTTT. Translation gives CASSQSRFEDSNQPQHF.